This TCR beta chain was identified during a study of CD8+ T cells in alopecia areata. The CDR3 is 16 residues long. CDR1 is MNHEY and CDR2 is SVGAGI in the germline V gene. Trimming cost V 2 bases and J 0 bases, with 8 bases left between them. Study findings and constraints: Alopecia totalis/universalis scalp especially showed more expanded CD8+ clones than normal scalp.

This clone was picked up a small number of times. No antigen is known for it. Extracted RNA was reverse transcribed into cDNA, the sequencing template. Here immunoSEQ multiplex PCR was the method, and the copy in TCRdb shows in-frame clones only, minus some. The sample shows 150,000 to 190,000 clones, 50% to 65% of them seen only once. J is TRBJ1-6 and V is TRBV6-5, with unresolved D. The receptor was derived from a human donor with alopecia areata. The sequencing used CD8+ T cells sorted from blood, collected at week 0. The CDR3, as DNA: TGTGCCAGCAGTTACAAGGCAAGCTCCTATAATTCACCCCTCCACTTT. This gives the protein CASSYKASSYNSPLHF.